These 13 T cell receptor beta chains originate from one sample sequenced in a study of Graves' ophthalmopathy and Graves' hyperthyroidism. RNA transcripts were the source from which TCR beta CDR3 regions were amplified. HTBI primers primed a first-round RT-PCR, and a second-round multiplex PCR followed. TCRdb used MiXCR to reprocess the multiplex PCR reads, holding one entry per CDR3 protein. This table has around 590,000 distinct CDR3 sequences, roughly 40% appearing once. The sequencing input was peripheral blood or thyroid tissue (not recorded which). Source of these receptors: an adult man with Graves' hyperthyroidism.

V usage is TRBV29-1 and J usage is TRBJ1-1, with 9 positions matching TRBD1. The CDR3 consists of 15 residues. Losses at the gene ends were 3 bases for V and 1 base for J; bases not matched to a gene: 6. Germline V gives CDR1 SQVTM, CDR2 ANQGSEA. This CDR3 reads CSVDKGTGKNTEAFF. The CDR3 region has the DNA TGCAGCGTTGATAAGGGGACAGGGAAGAACACTGAAGCTTTCTTT.

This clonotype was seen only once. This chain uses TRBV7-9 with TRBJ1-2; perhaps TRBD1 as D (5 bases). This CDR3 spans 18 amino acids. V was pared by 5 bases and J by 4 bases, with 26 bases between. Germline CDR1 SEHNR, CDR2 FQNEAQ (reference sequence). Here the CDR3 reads CASSGSLRDPRSSYGYTF. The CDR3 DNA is TGTGCCAGCAGCGGATCCCTCCGGGACCCCCGGAGCAGCTATGGCTACACCTTC.

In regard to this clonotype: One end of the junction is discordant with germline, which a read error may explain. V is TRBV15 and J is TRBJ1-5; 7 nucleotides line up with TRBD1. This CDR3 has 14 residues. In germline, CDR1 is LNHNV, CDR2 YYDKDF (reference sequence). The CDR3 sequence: CATSRGLGGQPRHF. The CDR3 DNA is TGTGCCACCAGCAGGGGGCTGGGGGGACAGCCCCGGCATTTT.

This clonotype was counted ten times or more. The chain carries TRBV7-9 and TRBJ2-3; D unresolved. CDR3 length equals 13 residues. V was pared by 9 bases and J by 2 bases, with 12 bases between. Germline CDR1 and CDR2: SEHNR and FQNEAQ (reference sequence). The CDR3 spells CASSPPHTDTQYF. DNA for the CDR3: TGTGCCAGTAGCCCCCCTCACACAGATACGCAGTATTTT.

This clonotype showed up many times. The CDR3 DNA reads as TGTGCCAGCAGTTTTCGGAGGAGCGGAAACACCATATATTTT. Its translation is CASSFRRSGNTIYF. The chain employs TRBV12-3 or TRBV12-4 and TRBJ1-3; D uncertain. CDR3 size: 14 residues. V was pared by 3 bases and J by 4 bases, with 10 bases between.

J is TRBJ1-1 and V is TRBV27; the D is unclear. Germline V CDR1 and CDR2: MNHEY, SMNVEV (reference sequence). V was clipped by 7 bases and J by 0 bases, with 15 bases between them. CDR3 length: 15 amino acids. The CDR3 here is CASKGRRGMNTEAFF. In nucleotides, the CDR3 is TGTGCCAGCAAAGGAAGGCGTGGGATGAACACTGAAGCTTTCTTT.

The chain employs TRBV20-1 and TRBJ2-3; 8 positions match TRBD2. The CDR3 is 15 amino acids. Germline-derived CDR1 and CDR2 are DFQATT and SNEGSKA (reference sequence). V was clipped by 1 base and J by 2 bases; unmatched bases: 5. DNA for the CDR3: TGCAGTGCTAGAGTAGGAGCGGGGGTCACAGATACGCAGTATTTT. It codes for CSARVGAGVTDTQYF.

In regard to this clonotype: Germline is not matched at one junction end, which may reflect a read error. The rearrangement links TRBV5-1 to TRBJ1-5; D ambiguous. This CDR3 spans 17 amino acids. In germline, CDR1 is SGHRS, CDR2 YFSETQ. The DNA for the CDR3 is TGTGCCAGCAGCGCCTTTAGCGGGAGCGCGAGTGAGCAGCCCCAGCATTTT. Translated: CASSAFSGSASEQPQHF.

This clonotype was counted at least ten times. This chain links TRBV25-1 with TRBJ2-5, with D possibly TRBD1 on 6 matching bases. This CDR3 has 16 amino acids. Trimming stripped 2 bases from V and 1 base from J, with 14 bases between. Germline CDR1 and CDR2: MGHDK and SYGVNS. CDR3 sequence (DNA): TGTGCCAGCAGTGAACAGGGCCGAGGGGGCCAAGAGACCCAGTACTTC. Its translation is CASSEQGRGGQETQYF.

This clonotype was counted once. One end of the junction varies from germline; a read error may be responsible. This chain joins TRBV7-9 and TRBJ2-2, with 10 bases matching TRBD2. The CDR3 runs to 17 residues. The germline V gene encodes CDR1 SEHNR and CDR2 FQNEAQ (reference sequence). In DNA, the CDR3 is TGTGCCAGCAGCTCGTTGGGAACTAGCGGGAAAACCGGGGAGCTGCTTTTT. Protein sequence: CASSSLGTSGKTGELLF.

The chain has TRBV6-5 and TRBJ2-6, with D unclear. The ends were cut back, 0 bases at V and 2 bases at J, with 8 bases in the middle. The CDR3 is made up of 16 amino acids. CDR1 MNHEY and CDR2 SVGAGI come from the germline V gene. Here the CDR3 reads CASSYSKSAGANVLTF. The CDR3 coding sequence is TGTGCCAGCAGTTACTCGAAATCGGCTGGGGCCAACGTCCTGACTTTC.

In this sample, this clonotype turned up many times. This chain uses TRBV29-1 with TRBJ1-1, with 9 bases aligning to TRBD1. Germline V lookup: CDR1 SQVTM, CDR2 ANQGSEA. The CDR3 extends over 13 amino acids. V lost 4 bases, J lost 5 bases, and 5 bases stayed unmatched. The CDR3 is CSVGNRGRTEAFF. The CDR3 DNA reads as TGCAGCGTTGGGAACAGGGGGCGGACTGAAGCTTTCTTT.

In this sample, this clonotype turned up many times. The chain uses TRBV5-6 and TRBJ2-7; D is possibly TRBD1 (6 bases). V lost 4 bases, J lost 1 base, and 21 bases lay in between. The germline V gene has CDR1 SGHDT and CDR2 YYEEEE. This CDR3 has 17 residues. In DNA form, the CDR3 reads TGTGCCAGCAGCCAACCGCACAGGGCGTTGAGGTCCTACGAGCAGTACTTC. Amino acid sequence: CASSQPHRALRSYEQYF. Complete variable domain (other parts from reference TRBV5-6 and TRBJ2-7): DAGVTQSPTHLIKTRGQQVTLRCSPKSGHDTVSWYQQALGQGPQFIFQYYEEEERQRGNFPDRFSGHQFPNYSSELNVNALLLGDSALYLCASSQPHRALRSYEQYFGPGTRLTVT.